This note documents a single T cell receptor (beta chain) sequence. The data were taken from a study of blood T cell repertoires in COVID-19. Profiling relied on immunoSEQ multiplex PCR, and the TCRdb table lists in-frame clones only, not all of them. The sample includes 50,000 to 55,000 clones, approximately 84% of them seen just once. Unmatched junction bases numbered 12, after V lost 4 bases and J lost 5 bases. This CDR3 has 16 amino acids. The germline CDR1 and CDR2 sequences are SGHRS and YFSETQ. The sequence was collected from a human donor with active COVID-19. The donor label of this sample is uncertain. Input material: peripheral blood. The V gene is TRBV5-1, the J gene TRBJ2-5; 9 nucleotides line up with TRBD1. The CDR3: CASSGTGTGTLETQYF. The CDR3 bases are TGCGCCAGCAGCGGAACCGGGACAGGGACTTTGGAGACCCAGTACTTC.